This T cell receptor (beta chain) was sequenced in a study of T cells expressing NK-cell markers (dated by TCRdb to the early 2020s). With respect to the entire study: About eight donors provided sorted CD3+CD56+NKG2C+, CD3+CD56+NKG2C- and CD3+CD56-NKG2C+ T-cell subsets, whose TCR beta-chain repertoires were profiled. Libraries were sequenced as 2 x 150 bp reads on Illumina HiSeq 2000/2500, MiSeq or NextSeq. Among the eight sequenced donors, seven were HCMV-seropositive and one was HCMV-seronegative. The study sequenced eight donors, all healthy volunteers chosen at random: three men and five women. On the study overall, not on this receptor specifically: For six donors, the dominant CD3+CD56+NKG2C+ clonotypes were among the top 10 CD8+ clonotypes and accounted for roughly 1.0-8% of CD8+ T cells. Those dominant clonotypes were again the most abundant among CD3+CD56-NKG2C+ cells in a few donors, at about 25-65%. Whether the expanded NKG2C-expressing T cell clones were specific for HCMV antigens was left unclear.

Note on this clonotype: Its specific antigen is unknown.

The CDR3 sequence holds 14 residues, the cysteine and phenylalanine included. DNA is not on record. CDR1 and CDR2 were assigned from the germline V gene as LGHNA and YNFKEQ. The reads were generated on an Illumina HiSeq 2000. The TCR beta cDNA libraries were made using 5'RACE template switching, a step that added both a universal primer site and unique molecular identifiers. Synthesis of cDNA was primed from the TCR beta constant segment and was followed by two consecutive PCR amplification steps. As for the original processing: Reads were demultiplexed and grouped by UMI with MIGEC, and clonotypes were assembled and quantified with MiTCR. To remove erroneous sequences, TCR cDNA sequences were retained only when supported by two or more reads. The tcR package was used for downstream repertoire analysis, and clonotypes were matched between fractions using CDR3 nucleotide sequence together with V segment. VDJmatch was used to annotate antigen specificity against VDJdb, with one amino acid substitution in CDR3 permitted. After TCRdb reprocessed the reads, each CDR3 protein sequence was kept as one row, without DNA. These V and J calls are TCRdb output, not the study's own analysis. This sample's clone table shows hundreds of thousands of distinct CDR3 sequences. Clones ranked in the top ten supply 4% to 5% of the sample.

A commercial ELISA kit detecting HCMV-specific IgG in serum was used to determine HCMV serostatus. Ficoll density gradient centrifugation was used to isolate peripheral blood mononuclear cells from blood. The rearranged chain carries TRBV4-2 and TRBJ1-2; the TCRdb call, TRBD1, lacks DNA for checking. Specimen: blood T cells: a sorted CD56 or NKG2C T cell subset, CD4+ or CD8+ T cells, or bulk PBMC T cells (not recorded which). This TCR was recovered from a woman aged 18 to 75 in good health. The CDR3 reads CASSHEQGIDGYTF.